Below are 24 T cell receptor beta chains sequenced from a single sample in a study of blood T cell repertoires in COVID-19. Libraries were prepared by immunoSEQ multiplex PCR; TCRdb keeps only in-frame clonotypes and omits some of them. The data contain around 260,000 clones, 70% to 90% of them singletons. Specimen: peripheral blood. These TCRs come from a man aged 55 to 69 who had recovered from COVID-19.

The genes are TRBV19 and TRBJ1-3; no clear D. The germline CDR1 and CDR2 sequences are LNHDA and SQIVND (reference sequence). V dropped 5 bases and J dropped 0 bases, with 17 bases sitting between them. The CDR3 spans 17 residues. The CDR3 DNA reads TGTGCCAGTAGTCCCGCCCTATGGAGACCCTCTGGAAACACCATATATTTT. Protein: CASSPALWRPSGNTIYF. Combining the CDR3 with reference TRBV19 and TRBJ1-3 gives the whole variable domain DGGITQSPKYLFRKEGQNVTLSCEQNLNHDAMYWYRQDPGQGLRLIYYSQIVNDFQKGDIAEGYSVSREKKESFPLTVTSAQKNPTAFYLCASSPALWRPSGNTIYFGEGSWLTVV.

The chain recombines TRBV19 with TRBJ2-3; perhaps TRBD1 as D (6 bases). There are 14 residues in the CDR3. V was shortened by 5 bases and J by 2 bases, with 11 bases between the two germline ends. CDR1 is LNHDA and CDR2 is SQIVND in the germline V gene (reference sequence). CDR3 in DNA: TGTGCCAGTAGTCTTGGGACAAACACAGATACGCAGTATTTT. This sequence encodes CASSLGTNTDTQYF.

The V gene is TRBV11-2, the J gene TRBJ2-1, with 11 bases aligning to TRBD2. The CDR3 spans 16 residues. The J segment lost 4 bases and the V segment lost 6 bases, leaving 8 bases of the junction unmatched. Per germline, CDR1 SGHAT and CDR2 FQNNGV. The DNA for the CDR3 is TGTGCCAGCAGGAGGATTGCTAGCGGGAGGTACAATGAGCAGTTCTTC. It translates to CASRRIASGRYNEQFF.

V and J are TRBV6-5 and TRBJ2-4, with TRBD1 matching over 8 bases. V dropped 9 bases and J dropped 5; count of bases not matched to a gene: 3. This CDR3 comprises 12 residues. Germline CDR1 is MNHEY and CDR2 is SVGAGI. The DNA of the CDR3 is TGTGCCAGTGGACAGGGTGAAAACATTCAGTACTTC. It specifies CASGQGENIQYF.

This clone has only one observation. The chain combines TRBV10-3 with TRBJ2-1; no clear D. Trimming took 0 bases from V and 4 from J, leaving 7 bases between them. Germline V gene sequence: CDR1 ENHRY, CDR2 SYGVKD. The CDR3 loop spans 14 amino acids. The CDR3 spells CAISESGNYNEQFF. The CDR3 DNA reads as TGTGCCATCAGTGAGTCGGGCAATTACAATGAGCAGTTCTTC.

The chain is built from TRBV18 and TRBJ1-2; 8 bases map to TRBD1. The CDR3 is 15 residues long. With 3 bases clipped from V and 6 bases from J, the junction kept 9 bases outside the gene matches. Germline V gene data show CDR1 as KGHSH and CDR2 as LQKENI. CDR3 sequence: CASSPSTNRGNGYTF. CDR3 in DNA: TGTGCCAGCTCACCCTCAACGAACAGGGGGAATGGCTACACCTTC.

The chain employs TRBV12-5 and TRBJ2-3; 9 bases map to TRBD2. The CDR3 runs to 14 residues. Trimming at V came to 3 bases and at J to 8 bases, leaving 6 bases not matched to a gene. Germline assignment: CDR1 LGHNT and CDR2 FRNRAP. The CDR3 DNA reads as TGTGCTAGTGGTTTTAGCGGGAGAGAAGGTACGCAGTATTTT. Protein: CASGFSGREGTQYF.

The chain recombines TRBV15 with TRBJ2-1, with a weak D call TRBD2 (6 bases). Germline-derived CDR1 and CDR2 are LNHNV and YYDKDF (reference sequence). Trimming removed 3 bases from V and 7 bases from J, with 16 bases in between. This CDR3 contains 15 residues. For the CDR3, the DNA is TGTGCCACCAGCAGGAGGAGGGACGGAATGAATGAGCAGTTCTTC. It specifies CATSRRRDGMNEQFF.

This chain links TRBV10-3 with TRBJ1-1; D is uncertain. CDR3 length equals 14 residues. Germline-derived CDR1 and CDR2 are ENHRY and SYGVKD. V gave up 3 bases and J gave up 6 bases, with 14 bases separating them. The CDR3 spells CAISDLAPRAEAFF. The CDR3 bases are TGTGCCATCAGTGACCTGGCCCCTCGGGCTGAAGCTTTCTTT.

V and J are TRBV6-1 and TRBJ1-1; D gene uncertain. There are 14 residues in the CDR3. Trimming stripped 1 base from V and 2 bases from J, with 8 bases between. Germline V lookup: CDR1 MNHNS, CDR2 SASEGT. CDR3 nucleotide sequence: TGTGCCAGCAGTGAAGTAGTGGTAAACACTGAAGCTTTCTTT. Translating gives CASSEVVVNTEAFF.

The V gene is TRBV19, the J gene TRBJ2-5, with 8 bases identical to TRBD2. The CDR3 totals 14 residues. After removal of 3 bases from V and 5 bases from J, the junction contained 5 bases not matched to a gene. The germline gives CDR1 LNHDA, CDR2 SQIVND (reference sequence). In DNA, the CDR3 is TGTGCCAGTAGTATCGACAGCGGGGGCGAGACCCAGTACTTC. This codes for CASSIDSGGETQYF.

The chain has TRBV6-1 and TRBJ1-2; TRBD1 might be the D (6 bases). CDR3 length: 18 residues. CDR1 MNHNS and CDR2 SASEGT come from the germline V gene. V lost 2 bases to trimming and J lost 0 bases, with 19 bases between them. The CDR3 DNA follows: TGTGCCAGCAGTGAAAACGGTAAACAGGGAATGGCTAACTATGGCTACACCTTC. It yields the protein CASSENGKQGMANYGYTF.

V and J are TRBV7-8 and TRBJ1-3, with 7 nucleotides matching TRBD1. The length of the CDR3 is 14 residues. Germline loops: CDR1 SGHVS, CDR2 FQNEAQ. J was trimmed by 2 bases and V by 5 bases; bases with no gene match: 3. In DNA form, the CDR3 reads TGTGCCAGCAGCCTCGGGACAGCTGGAAACACCATATATTTT. Translated, it gives CASSLGTAGNTIYF.

Concerning this clone: At one end the junction does not follow the germline gene, possibly because of a read error. Other nucleotide sequences in the sample specify the same CDR3. The rearrangement uses TRBV5-1 and TRBJ2-2; TRBD2 agrees at 11 bases. This CDR3 has 16 amino acids. Germline V gene sequence: CDR1 SGHRS, CDR2 YFSETQ. In DNA form, the CDR3 reads TGCGCCAGCACCTTGACTAGCGGGACGAACACCGGGGAGCTGTTTTTT. Translated: CASTLTSGTNTGELFF. The entire variable domain, with the rest obtained from reference TRBV5-1 and TRBJ2-2, is as follows: KAGVTQTPRYLIKTRGQQVTLSCSPISGHRSVSWYQQTPGQGLQFLFEYFSETQRNKGNFPGRFSGRQFSNSRSEMNVSTLELGDSALYLCASTLTSGTNTGELFFGEGSRLTVL.

This clone showed up just once. This chain joins TRBV30 and TRBJ2-6; D unclear. With 0 bases removed from V and 3 bases from J, the gap between germline ends came to 6 bases. The germline V gene encodes CDR1 GTSNPN and CDR2 SVGIG (reference sequence). The CDR3 loop spans 14 amino acids. In DNA form, the CDR3 reads TGTGCCTGGAGTGTCATACTTGGGGCCAACGTCCTGACTTTC. Its translation is CAWSVILGANVLTF.

CDR3 sequence reads: CASSSPDTYEQYF. DNA for the CDR3: TGTGCCAGCAGCTCCCCCGACACGTACGAGCAGTACTTC. The chain has TRBV2 and TRBJ2-7; D not resolved. Trimming left V 6 bases short and J 4 bases short, with 13 bases between. Germline values: CDR1 SNHLY, CDR2 FYNNEI. The CDR3 loop spans 13 amino acids.

The chain joins TRBV12-3 or TRBV12-4 to TRBJ2-7, with a weak D call TRBD1 (6 bases). The V gene lost 3 bases and the J gene lost 5 bases, with 11 bases spanning the gap. This CDR3 region has 13 residues. CDR3 DNA sequence: TGTGCCAGCAGTTTTCGCAGGGGTCACGAGCAGTACTTC. As protein: CASSFRRGHEQYF.

The rearrangement uses TRBV2 and TRBJ1-5, with a possible D match to TRBD1 (5 bases). This CDR3 is 15 amino acids long. Trimming cost V 2 bases and J 0 bases, with 8 bases left between them. Germline assignment: CDR1 SNHLY and CDR2 FYNNEI. CDR3 bases: TGTGCCAGCAGTGAAAATCAGGGTAGCAATCAGCCCCAGCATTTT. As protein: CASSENQGSNQPQHF.

The chain joins TRBV7-2 to TRBJ2-3; no firm D call. The V and J ends lost 1 base and 2 bases respectively, with 10 bases between them. The CDR3 is made up of 15 amino acids. Germline-derived CDR1 and CDR2 are SGHTA and FQGNSA. CDR3 DNA: TGTGCCAGCAGCTTAGGTAGCAGCTTCACAGATACGCAGTATTTT. This gives the protein CASSLGSSFTDTQYF.

The rearrangement links TRBV7-9 to TRBJ2-7; 8 nucleotides line up with TRBD1. V was pared by 5 bases and J by 6 bases, with 12 bases of the junction left unmatched. Germline CDR1 SEHNR, CDR2 FQNEAQ (reference sequence). The CDR3 is made up of 15 amino acids. As DNA, the CDR3 is TGTGCCAGCAGCCCCGCCGGGCAGGGGGCAGGCGAGCAGTACTTC. Translation: CASSPAGQGAGEQYF.

The CDR3 sequence is CASSLGQGVGDGYTF. CDR3 nucleotides: TGTGCCAGCAGCTTAGGCCAGGGGGTGGGGGATGGCTACACCTTC. The chain uses TRBV7-2 and TRBJ1-2; 7 nucleotides match TRBD1. Germline CDR1 SGHTA, CDR2 FQGNSA. With V trimmed by 1 base and J by 6 bases, 8 bases remained unmatched. The CDR3 is made up of 15 amino acids.

The genes are TRBV28 and TRBJ1-5; weak D call: TRBD1 (6 bases). This CDR3 region has 15 residues. The germline CDR1 and CDR2 sequences are MDHEN and SYDVKM. Trimming took off 3 bases at V and 0 bases at J, with 9 bases between the two ends. CDR3 loop: CASSFIRGSNQPQHF. CDR3 in DNA: TGTGCCAGCAGTTTTATCAGGGGTAGCAATCAGCCCCAGCATTTT.

The V and J genes are TRBV21-1 and TRBJ1-5. TRBV21-1 is a recognized pseudogene. The CDR3 is 14 amino acids. This CDR3 reads CASCHRGNNQPQHF. As DNA, the CDR3 is TGTGCCAGCTGCCACCGGGGTAACAATCAGCCCCAGCATTTT.

The gene calls are TRBV7-6 and TRBJ1-6, with D possibly TRBD1 on 5 matching bases. The ends were cut back, 5 bases at V and 6 bases at J, with 23 bases in the middle. The CDR3 is made up of 18 amino acids. In germline, CDR1 is SGHVS, CDR2 FNYEAQ. Here the CDR3 DNA reads TGTGCCAGCAGCCCGGGACTGGGCGGAGGTGCGGGTAATTCACCCCTCCACTTT. Translated, it gives CASSPGLGGGAGNSPLHF.